This TCR beta chain was identified during a study of blood T cells in healthy people across ages. Findings of the study overall: Naive CD4+ cell counts and diversity both ran higher in long-lived than in aged donors.

The donors, healthy Caucasians from Russia, were aged about 6 to 95. Together with a sample-barcoded 5' primer, a J-beta primer mix was included in a second PCR lasting roughly 6 to 12 cycles. Each of the samples gave a minimum of 2.5 million paired-end reads that contained CDR3. TCRdb passed the 5' RACE reads through MiXCR, listing each CDR3 protein once. The table includes 1.5 million to 2 million distinct CDR3 sequences, about 35% detected once. The CDR3 loop spans 15 amino acids. Germline lookup yields CDR1 SQVTM and CDR2 ANQGSEA. Worth noting for this clonotype: Antigen unknown. This may be a read error: a much more frequent sequence differs by one nucleotide.

The chain carries TRBV29-1 and TRBJ2-6; 7 bases align to TRBD1. The specimen was blood. The clonotype originates from a woman in her thirties in good health. The CDR3: CSVGTADSEANVLTF. The CDR3 coding sequence is TGCAGCGTAGGGACAGCCGACTCTGAGGCCAACGTCCTGACTTTC.